One and the same sample provided the 9 T cell receptor beta chains below, sequenced in a study of cytomegalovirus exposure and HLA in healthy donors (dated by TCRdb to the late 2010s). Library prep was done by the immunoSEQ multiplex PCR assay. For the multiplex PCR, a mixture combining 60 forward primers for TCR Vbeta segments and 13 reverse primers for TCR Jbeta segments was used. TCRdb limited this immuneACCESS table to in-frame rearrangements with V and J called. A share of clones is missing; checked studies link under half to unresolved V genes, and the rest is unexplained. The sample contains 250,000 to 350,000 clones, roughly 88% of them found a single time. Of the sample, 3.5% to 4% falls within the top ten clones. Sequencing was carried out using PBMCs. These receptors came from a man aged 40-55 years in good health and CMV-seropositive.

V is TRBV7-9 and J is TRBJ2-7, with TRBD1 as a possible D gene (5 bases). The CDR3 has 13 residues. V was clipped by 7 bases and J by 7 bases, with 17 bases between them. The V gene's germline CDR1 is SEHNR and CDR2 FQNEAQ (reference sequence). Here the CDR3 reads CASKHQSGSEQYF. CDR3 nucleotide sequence: TGTGCCAGCAAGCACCAATCAGGGTCAGAGCAGTACTTC. The variable domain in full, with the rest retrieved from reference TRBV7-9 and TRBJ2-7, is DTGVSQNPRHKITKRGQNVTFRCDPISEHNRLYWYRQTLGQGPEFLTYFQNEAQLEKSRLLSDRFSAERPKGSFSTLEIQRTEQGDSAMYLCASKHQSGSEQYFGPGTRLTVT.

The gene calls are TRBV20-1 and TRBJ1-2; D gene ambiguous. Trimming shortened V by 0 bases and J by 6 bases, and 5 bases separated the two germline ends. Germline CDR1 reads DFQATT; CDR2 reads SNEGSKA (reference sequence). The CDR3 consists of 11 residues. CDR3 bases: TGCAGTGCTAGAGAAACGGATGGCTACACCTTC. This encodes CSARETDGYTF.

This clone has only one observation. The rearrangement uses TRBV4-2 and TRBJ1-1, with 7 bases lining up with TRBD1. The V gene end was trimmed by 4 bases and the J gene end by 1 base; junction bases not matched to a gene: 6. CDR1 and CDR2 (germline): LGHNA, YNFKEQ. The CDR3 runs to 15 residues. CDR3 sequence reads: CASSLTGVRNTEAFF. For the CDR3, the DNA is TGTGCCAGCAGCCTAACAGGGGTAAGGAACACTGAAGCTTTCTTT.

This chain joins TRBV6-6 and TRBJ1-1; tentative D call: TRBD1 (6 bases). The germline gives CDR1 MNHNY, CDR2 SVGAGI (reference sequence). V lost 7 bases, J lost 6 bases, and 15 bases lay in between. The CDR3 loop spans 13 amino acids. The CDR3 loop reads CASTTGYGPEAFF. CDR3 DNA: TGTGCCAGCACTACAGGGTACGGTCCTGAAGCTTTCTTT.

This clone was found a few times. The gene calls are TRBV7-6 and TRBJ1-1; D not resolved. The CDR3 runs 13 residues. Germline CDR1 reads SGHVS; CDR2 reads FNYEAQ. Between the trimmed V and J ends, which lost 11 bases and 1 base, there was a span of 14 bases. DNA of the CDR3: TGTGCCGTTACGGCGGAGGCGAACACTGAAGCTTTCTTT. This sequence encodes CAVTAEANTEAFF.

The V and J genes are TRBV18 and TRBJ2-1; 7 bases agree with TRBD1. V lost 3 bases, J lost 10 bases, and 6 bases stayed unmatched. The V gene's germline CDR1 is KGHSH and CDR2 LQKENI. The CDR3 runs to 13 residues. The CDR3 here is CASSPPGQEEQFF. CDR3 bases: TGTGCCAGCTCACCCCCAGGACAGGAGGAGCAGTTCTTC.

This clone came up a few times. The chain has TRBV5-1 and TRBJ2-1; 9 bases align to TRBD1. Losses at the gene ends were 3 bases for V and 3 bases for J; bases not matched to a gene: 1. The germline V gene has CDR1 SGHRS and CDR2 YFSETQ. The CDR3 has 14 amino acids. CDR3 in DNA: TGCGCCAGCAGCTGGGACAGGGACTACAATGAGCAGTTCTTC. It yields the protein CASSWDRDYNEQFF.

This chain joins TRBV13 and TRBJ1-2; D remains ambiguous. The CDR3 is 13 amino acids. V dropped 5 bases and J dropped 3 bases, with 10 bases sitting between them. Germline CDR1 and CDR2: PRHDT and FYEKMQ (reference sequence). The CDR3 loop is CASSPPGYYGYTF. In nucleotides, the CDR3 is TGTGCCAGCAGCCCCCCGGGTTACTATGGCTACACCTTC.

The chain uses TRBV15 and TRBJ1-2; TRBD1 might be the D (5 bases). V lost 0 bases and J 3 bases, leaving 17 bases between the germline ends. Germline CDR1 LNHNV, CDR2 YYDKDF (reference sequence). The CDR3 contains 17 residues. The CDR3 sequence is CATSRDLRGGLDYGYTF. For the CDR3, the DNA is TGTGCCACCAGCAGAGATTTACGGGGGGGGTTAGACTATGGCTACACCTTC.